Shown below are 26 T cell receptor beta chains from a single sample sequenced in a study of lymphopenia after photon versus proton radiotherapy (dated by TCRdb to the late 2010s). Libraries were built with the immunoSEQ multiplex PCR assay. Not all clones reach the TCRdb copy of this immuneACCESS table, which keeps in-frame sequences only. Checked studies attribute under half of the gap to unresolved V genes and leave the rest unexplained. Present in this sample are over 25,000 clones, 80% to 90% of which were seen just once. Together, the top ten hold approximately 50% of the sample. The specimen comprised peripheral blood, sampled from a patient treated with proton-based radiotherapy. These receptors were taken from a woman aged 55-75 years with cholangiocarcinoma. Some clones in this sample may be carry-over from other donors' samples.

The rearrangement uses TRBV5-1 and TRBJ2-7; D gene ambiguous. Germline CDR1 SGHRS, CDR2 YFSETQ. V lost 5 bases to trimming and J lost 4 bases, with 13 bases between them. This CDR3 contains 13 residues. CDR3 in amino acids: CASSFDSTYEQYF. The CDR3 DNA sequence: TGCGCCAGCAGTTTCGACTCAACTTACGAGCAGTACTTC.

The chain combines TRBV7-3 with TRBJ2-6, with D unclear. The CDR3 spans 15 residues. The V end was cut by 3 bases, the J end by 0 bases, with 6 bases between. Germline CDR1 is SGHTA and CDR2 is FQGTGA. In nucleotides, the CDR3 is TGTGCCAGCAGCTTCGGTTACTCTGGGGCCAACGTCCTGACTTTC. This translates into CASSFGYSGANVLTF.

Only one count was recorded for this clone. The chain is built from TRBV7-3 and TRBJ2-7, with 10 bases matching TRBD2. V dropped 2 bases and J dropped 3; count of bases not matched to a gene: 4. The CDR3 sequence is 15 residues long. Germline V gene data show CDR1 as SGHTA and CDR2 as FQGTGA. CDR3 sequence (DNA): TGTGCCAGCAGCTTAGATCCTAGCGGGAGCTACGAGCAGTACTTC. This encodes CASSLDPSGSYEQYF.

The chain recombines TRBV25-1 with TRBJ2-1; TRBD2 aligns across 7 bases. Germline values: CDR1 MGHDK, CDR2 SYGVNS. With 2 bases clipped from V and 9 bases from J, the junction kept 13 bases outside the gene matches. This CDR3 has 16 amino acids. The CDR3 region has the DNA TGTGCCAGCAGTGAAAAAACGGGACTAATGATCCGTGAGCAGTTCTTC. Translating gives CASSEKTGLMIREQFF.

The rearrangement links TRBV18 to TRBJ2-2; D remains ambiguous. V was trimmed by 0 bases and J by 5 bases, leaving 7 bases between them. The CDR3 covers 14 residues. Germline CDR1 KGHSH, CDR2 LQKENI. The CDR3 spells CASSPPTQTGELFF. As DNA, the CDR3 is TGTGCCAGCTCACCACCAACACAGACCGGGGAGCTGTTTTTT.

J is TRBJ2-1 and V is TRBV7-9; no reliable D call. The V and J ends lost 2 bases and 10 bases respectively, with 6 bases between them. CDR1 is SEHNR and CDR2 is FQNEAQ in the germline V gene (reference sequence). CDR3 length: 11 amino acids. DNA for the CDR3: TGTGCCAGCAGCTTAATCCTAGAGCAGTTCTTC. Its translation: CASSLILEQFF.

There are a few counts of this clone. The chain joins TRBV27 to TRBJ1-2, with unresolved D. Germline V gives CDR1 MNHEY, CDR2 SMNVEV (reference sequence). This CDR3 has 16 residues. V gave up 0 bases and J gave up 0 bases, with 11 bases separating them. CDR3 amino acids: CASSLSQLSSNYGYTF. The CDR3 DNA is TGTGCCAGCAGTTTATCCCAATTGTCCTCTAACTATGGCTACACCTTC.

This chain links TRBV9 with TRBJ2-2; D is perhaps TRBD2 (5 bases). The V gene lost 0 bases and the J gene lost 5 bases, with 14 bases spanning the gap. CDR1 SGDLS and CDR2 YYNGEE come from the germline V gene. The CDR3 contains 16 residues. The CDR3 bases are TGTGCCAGCAGCGTAGCTACGGGGTCTCCTACCGGGGAGCTGTTTTTT. Protein sequence: CASSVATGSPTGELFF.

This CDR3 is CASSKPKETGGKETQYF. CDR3 DNA: TGTGCCAGCAGTAAACCCAAAGAGACAGGGGGCAAGGAGACCCAGTACTTC. The V gene is TRBV2, the J gene TRBJ2-5, with TRBD1 matching 10 bases. The V gene's germline CDR1 is SNHLY and CDR2 FYNNEI. Trimming removed 5 bases from V and 5 bases from J; junction bases left unmatched: 14. The CDR3 runs 17 residues.

This sequence joins TRBV6-5 and TRBJ1-2; D remains unclear. The CDR3 sequence is 16 residues long. The germline gives CDR1 MNHEY, CDR2 SVGAGI. Deletions cut 4 bases from V and 0 bases from J, with 15 bases between. CDR3 residues: CASSLGYFIPNYGYTF. CDR3 coding DNA: TGTGCCAGCAGTTTGGGCTATTTCATCCCTAACTATGGCTACACCTTC.

CDR3 sequence reads: CASSSQTSGGARDTQYF. Written as DNA, the CDR3 is TGTGCCAGCAGCTCCCAGACTAGCGGGGGGGCTAGAGATACGCAGTATTTT. The chain has TRBV5-5 and TRBJ2-3, with TRBD2 matching 14 bases. Germline CDR1 reads SGHKS; CDR2 reads YYEKEE (reference sequence). This CDR3 contains 17 residues. The V and J ends lost 3 bases and 5 bases, in that order; junction bases with no gene match: 8. Filled out from reference TRBV5-5 and TRBJ2-3, the complete variable domain reads DAGVTQSPTHLIKTRGQQVTLRCSPISGHKSVSWYQQVLGQGPQFIFQYYEKEERGRGNFPDRFSARQFPNYSSELNVNALLLGDSALYLCASSSQTSGGARDTQYFGPGTRLTVL.

This clone was counted a few times. CDR3 loop: CASSPRGGTTGELFF. In nucleotides, the CDR3 is TGTGCCAGCAGCCCGCGTGGGGGGACAACCGGGGAGCTGTTTTTT. This chain joins TRBV7-2 and TRBJ2-2; D might be TRBD1 or TRBD2, each matching 6 bases. The V gene's germline CDR1 is SGHTA and CDR2 FQGNSA. This CDR3 contains 15 residues. Trimming stripped 5 bases from V and 5 bases from J, with 15 bases between.

The chain uses TRBV5-1 and TRBJ2-3, with D possibly TRBD1 on 5 matching bases. This CDR3 has 16 amino acids. V was trimmed by 0 bases and J by 4 bases, leaving 15 bases between them. Germline V gene data show CDR1 as SGHRS and CDR2 as YFSETQ. CDR3 in DNA: TGCGCCAGCAGCTTGGTTGGGCAGGGAACCGCAGATACGCAGTATTTT. Protein sequence: CASSLVGQGTADTQYF.

This clone was picked up one time. The chain couples TRBV2 to TRBJ1-5; D is unclear. Per germline, CDR1 SNHLY and CDR2 FYNNEI. The CDR3 covers 15 residues. V shed 2 bases and J shed 3 bases, with 11 bases lying between them. CDR3 sequence: CASSERTQNNQPQHF. CDR3 nucleotides: TGTGCCAGCAGTGAACGAACACAGAACAATCAGCCCCAGCATTTT.

V and J are TRBV5-1 and TRBJ1-2, with D possibly TRBD1 on 5 matching bases. The CDR3 loop spans 16 amino acids. The V end was cut by 2 bases, the J end by 2 bases, with 16 bases between. Germline V gene data show CDR1 as SGHRS and CDR2 as YFSETQ. The CDR3 region is CASSFLGSQGNYGYTF. CDR3 nucleotides: TGCGCCAGCAGCTTTCTGGGGAGTCAGGGCAACTATGGCTACACCTTC.

This chain links TRBV7-5 with TRBJ1-1; the D segment call TRBD1 is taken from the table without a DNA check. TRBV7-5 is given as a pseudogene. This CDR3 has 13 amino acids. The chain's CDR3 is CASSLRDRYEAFF. Here the CDR3 DNA reads TGTGCCAGCAGCTTACGAGACAGATATGAAGCTTTCTTT.

The rearrangement joins TRBV6-6 to TRBJ1-1, with D possibly matching TRBD1 (5 bases). The germline CDR1 and CDR2 sequences are MNHNY and SVGAGI (reference sequence). The CDR3 runs 16 residues. V was trimmed by 7 bases and J by 5 bases, leaving 23 bases between them. For the CDR3, the DNA is TGTGCCAGCATCCACGGTGGGGCGGCGGTTCGGACTGAAGCTTTCTTT. Encoded protein: CASIHGGAAVRTEAFF.

The V gene is TRBV7-6, the J gene TRBJ2-5, with TRBD2 matching over 7 bases. CDR1 and CDR2 (germline): SGHVS, FNYEAQ. The V segment lost 5 bases and the J segment 2 bases; nucleotides outside the gene matches: 8. The CDR3 totals 15 residues. This CDR3 is CASSPLAGLQETQYF. The CDR3 DNA is TGTGCCAGCAGCCCATTAGCGGGCCTGCAAGAGACCCAGTACTTC.

V gene TRBV6-5 combines with J gene TRBJ1-2; 9 nucleotides match TRBD1. This CDR3 comprises 15 residues. The J segment lost 4 bases and the V segment lost 7 bases, leaving 10 bases of the junction unmatched. CDR1 is MNHEY, CDR2 SVGAGI, per germline. The CDR3: CASTKTGGVLYGYTF. The CDR3 coding sequence is TGTGCCAGCACCAAGACAGGGGGTGTCCTCTATGGCTACACCTTC.

V gene TRBV6-6 combines with J gene TRBJ2-2, with 10 bases matching TRBD2. Looked up from germline, CDR1 is MNHNY and CDR2 is SVGAGI (reference sequence). This CDR3 spans 16 amino acids. Germline trimming cut 5 bases from V and 4 bases from J; bases unmatched to any gene: 7. The CDR3 protein is CASSRTSGVSTGELFF. In nucleotides, the CDR3 is TGTGCCAGCAGTAGAACTAGCGGGGTATCCACCGGGGAGCTGTTTTTT.

The chain carries TRBV9 and TRBJ2-1; 12 bases match TRBD2. Unmatched junction bases numbered 5, after V lost 3 bases and J lost 4 bases. The CDR3 is 16 amino acids. Germline loops: CDR1 SGDLS, CDR2 YYNGEE. CDR3 region: CASSGGTSGFYNEQFF. CDR3 in DNA: TGTGCCAGCAGCGGCGGGACTAGCGGGTTTTACAATGAGCAGTTCTTC.

The CDR3 region has the DNA TGCGCCAGCAGCTTGTGGGTGGGCCCCTACGAGCAGTACTTC. Its translation: CASSLWVGPYEQYF. This chain connects TRBV5-1 to TRBJ2-7; D is unclear. Deletions cut 1 base from V and 2 bases from J, with 10 bases between. The CDR3 is 14 amino acids. Germline V gives CDR1 SGHRS, CDR2 YFSETQ.

The CDR3 reads CASSVVGRSSYNEQFF. Here the CDR3 DNA reads TGTGCCAGCAGCGTAGTCGGCAGGAGCTCCTACAATGAGCAGTTCTTC. The rearrangement joins TRBV9 to TRBJ2-1, with D unresolved. This CDR3 is 16 amino acids long. Germline lookup yields CDR1 SGDLS and CDR2 YYNGEE. V gave up 0 bases and J gave up 0 bases, with 10 bases separating them.

The chain uses TRBV7-2 and TRBJ2-7; D is possibly TRBD1 (6 bases). Germline loops: CDR1 SGHTA, CDR2 FQGNSA. The CDR3 is 12 amino acids. The CDR3 bases are TGTGCCAGCAGCTTACAACAGGGCCCCCTTTTTGTC. Residues: CASSLQQGPLFV.

The V and J genes are TRBV10-1 and TRBJ2-1; D unclear. The CDR3 consists of 14 residues. Trimming left V 5 bases short and J 6 bases short, with 14 bases between. Germline V gene data show CDR1 as WNHNN and CDR2 as SYGVQD (reference sequence). CDR3 DNA: TGCGCCAGCAGTCCGGTTGCAGGCTTCAATGAGCAGTTCTTC. It is translated as CASSPVAGFNEQFF.

The V and J genes are TRBV18 and TRBJ2-7; no clear D. The ends were cut back, 6 bases at V and 9 bases at J, with 21 bases in the middle. Germline V CDR1 and CDR2: KGHSH, LQKENI. This CDR3 contains 14 residues. In DNA form, the CDR3 reads TGTGCCAGCTCCCGACTCGACCTACAGCTTGGGCAGTACTTC. It is translated as CASSRLDLQLGQYF.